This entry lists 12 T cell receptor beta chains sequenced from one sample in a study of blood T cell repertoires in COVID-19. Assay: immunoSEQ multiplex PCR; the TCRdb copy retains only in-frame clones and omits some. The table records some 500,000 clones, roughly 88% of them present only once. The material sequenced was PBMCs or T cells enriched from blood (not recorded which). Receptors originate from a woman in her 40s who had recovered from COVID-19.

The rearrangement uses TRBV5-1 and TRBJ2-7, with TRBD1 matching 11 bases. V lost 5 bases to trimming and J lost 6 bases; unmatched junction nucleotides: 7. This CDR3 is 14 amino acids long. The germline V gene has CDR1 SGHRS and CDR2 YFSETQ. The CDR3 here is CASSRTGGQSEQYF. The DNA of the CDR3 is TGCGCCAGCAGTAGGACAGGGGGCCAAAGCGAGCAGTACTTC.

The rearrangement uses TRBV5-4 and TRBJ1-3; D remains ambiguous. Deletions cut 2 bases from V and 0 bases from J, with 6 bases between. Germline lookup yields CDR1 SGHNT and CDR2 YYREEE (reference sequence). The CDR3 extends over 14 amino acids. The CDR3 nucleotides are TGTGCCAGCAGCTTCGGAGGCTCTGGAAACACCATATATTTT. Protein: CASSFGGSGNTIYF.

V is TRBV2 and J is TRBJ1-5; D is ambiguous. This CDR3 is 17 amino acids long. Trimming cost V 0 bases and J 0 bases, with 12 bases left between them. The germline CDR1 and CDR2 sequences are SNHLY and FYNNEI. CDR3: CASSEAFSGHSNQPQHF. The CDR3 bases are TGTGCCAGCAGTGAAGCGTTTAGTGGTCATAGCAATCAGCCCCAGCATTTT.

This clone has only one observation. The chain combines TRBV7-9 with TRBJ1-2, with no clear D. This CDR3 has 13 residues. From germline, CDR1 is SEHNR and CDR2 FQNEAQ (reference sequence). V was cut by 3 bases and J by 3 bases, with 8 bases left in between. The CDR3 region is CASSFPEHYGYTF. The CDR3 DNA reads TGTGCCAGCAGCTTTCCCGAGCACTATGGCTACACCTTC.

CDR3 loop: CASSLATGFTGELFF. For the CDR3, the DNA is TGTGCCAGCAGCTTGGCTACAGGGTTCACCGGGGAGCTGTTTTTT. The J gene is TRBJ2-2, the V gene TRBV11-2, with D maybe TRBD1 (6 bases). V dropped 3 bases and J dropped 4 bases, with 12 bases sitting between them. Germline V CDR1 and CDR2: SGHAT, FQNNGV. The CDR3 spans 15 residues.

The rearrangement links TRBV4-2 to TRBJ1-1; no clear D gene. Trimming shortened V by 0 bases and J by 0 bases, and 8 bases separated the two germline ends. Germline V gene data show CDR1 as LGHNA and CDR2 as YNFKEQ. The CDR3 has 15 amino acids. The chain's CDR3 is CASSQESGLNTEAFF. The CDR3 coding sequence is TGTGCCAGCAGCCAAGAGTCGGGTCTGAACACTGAAGCTTTCTTT.

As to this clone: With a much larger clone just one base away, this may be a read error. Other nucleotide sequences from this sample produce the same CDR3. The chain joins TRBV12-3 or TRBV12-4 to TRBJ2-7, with no clear D. V shed 6 bases and J shed 2 bases, with 5 bases lying between them. The CDR3 length is 11 residues. The DNA for the CDR3 is TGTGCCAGCAGCTCCCCCTACGAGCAGTACTTC. This gives the protein CASSSPYEQYF.

This chain connects TRBV12-5 to TRBJ1-1; no clear D gene. The CDR3 spans 12 residues. From germline, CDR1 is LGHNT and CDR2 FRNRAP. Between the trimmed V and J ends, which lost 6 bases and 7 bases, there was a span of 12 bases. CDR3 loop: CASGPDTGEAFF. Written as DNA, the CDR3 is TGTGCTAGTGGACCTGACACCGGTGAAGCTTTCTTT. The whole variable domain, filled in from reference TRBV12-5 and TRBJ1-1, reads DARVTQTPRHKVTEMGQEVTMRCQPILGHNTVFWYRQTMMQGLELLAYFRNRAPLDDSGMPKDRFSAEMPDATLATLKIQPSEPRDSAVYFCASGPDTGEAFFGQGTRLTVV.

The chain recombines TRBV2 with TRBJ2-2, with D perhaps matching TRBD2 (6 bases). Germline loops: CDR1 SNHLY, CDR2 FYNNEI. V was trimmed by 4 bases and J by 1 base, leaving 13 bases between them. The CDR3 spans 16 residues. Written as DNA, the CDR3 is TGTGCCAGCAGTGTGGGCGGGGCAGGGAACACCGGGGAGCTGTTTTTT. Amino acids: CASSVGGAGNTGELFF. The full variable domain, with the rest looked up from reference TRBV2 and TRBJ2-2, is EPEVTQTPSHQVTQMGQEVILRCVPISNHLYFYWYRQILGQKVEFLVSFYNNEISEKSEIFDDQFSVERPDGSNFTLKIRSTKLEDSAMYFCASSVGGAGNTGELFFGEGSRLTVL.

V is TRBV6-1 and J is TRBJ1-2; 9 nucleotides align to TRBD1. There are 14 residues in the CDR3. CDR1 is MNHNS and CDR2 is SASEGT in the germline V gene. Trimming cost V 3 bases and J 4 bases; bases outside gene matches: 3. This CDR3 reads CASSEGQGFYGYTF. The CDR3, as DNA: TGTGCCAGCAGTGAGGGACAGGGCTTCTATGGCTACACCTTC.

This chain uses TRBV7-2 with TRBJ2-1; 7 bases line up with TRBD2. This CDR3 spans 12 amino acids. J was trimmed by 12 bases and V by 4 bases; bases with no gene match: 6. Germline assignment: CDR1 SGHTA and CDR2 FQGNSA. CDR3 sequence: CASSSQRDTQFF. The CDR3 DNA sequence: TGTGCCAGCAGCTCACAGCGGGATACGCAGTTCTTC.

The chain employs TRBV19 and TRBJ1-5, with TRBD1 identical over 9 bases. The V and J ends lost 3 bases and 2 bases, in that order; junction bases with no gene match: 8. The CDR3 runs to 17 residues. CDR1 and CDR2 from the germline V gene are LNHDA and SQIVND (reference sequence). The CDR3 DNA reads TGTGCCAGTAGTATCCGCACAGGGGGCCTTCGCAATCAGCCCCAGCATTTT. Its protein product is CASSIRTGGLRNQPQHF.